This TCR beta chain was identified during a study of OX40 agonist ivuxolimab in advanced cancers. Across the study: Patients in dose escalation had liver, melanoma, kidney or head and neck cancers. Among those enrolled, mean age was about 60 years (range 23 to 79) and 82.7% were male. It was permissible to have had prior anti-PD-1, anti-PD-L1 or anti-CTLA-4 therapy, and about 40% had some.

As concerns this clone: The antigen remains unidentified.

Whole-study results and caveats: Antigen specificity was not determined for the expanded peripheral T cells.

Clones were read by immunoSEQ multiplex PCR, and TCRdb kept only the in-frame ones, dropping some. Of approximately 60,000 clones detected, about 80% appear once; the ten largest clones hold roughly 2%. This CDR3 region has 15 residues. Germline values: CDR1 LGHNA, CDR2 YNFKEQ. Trimming took 1 base from V and 3 from J, leaving 9 bases between them. The chain recombines TRBV4-2 with TRBJ1-4, with D possibly matching TRBD1 (5 bases). Sequences were derived from CD4+ or CD8+ T cells sorted from blood, sampled in a trial of the OX40 agonist ivuxolimab. The receptor comes from an adult with an advanced solid tumor such as melanoma, head and neck, liver or kidney cancer. The DNA for the CDR3 is TGTGCCAGCAGCCAAGGGGGGGAGGCTAATGAAAAACTGTTTTTT. Translating gives CASSQGGEANEKLFF.